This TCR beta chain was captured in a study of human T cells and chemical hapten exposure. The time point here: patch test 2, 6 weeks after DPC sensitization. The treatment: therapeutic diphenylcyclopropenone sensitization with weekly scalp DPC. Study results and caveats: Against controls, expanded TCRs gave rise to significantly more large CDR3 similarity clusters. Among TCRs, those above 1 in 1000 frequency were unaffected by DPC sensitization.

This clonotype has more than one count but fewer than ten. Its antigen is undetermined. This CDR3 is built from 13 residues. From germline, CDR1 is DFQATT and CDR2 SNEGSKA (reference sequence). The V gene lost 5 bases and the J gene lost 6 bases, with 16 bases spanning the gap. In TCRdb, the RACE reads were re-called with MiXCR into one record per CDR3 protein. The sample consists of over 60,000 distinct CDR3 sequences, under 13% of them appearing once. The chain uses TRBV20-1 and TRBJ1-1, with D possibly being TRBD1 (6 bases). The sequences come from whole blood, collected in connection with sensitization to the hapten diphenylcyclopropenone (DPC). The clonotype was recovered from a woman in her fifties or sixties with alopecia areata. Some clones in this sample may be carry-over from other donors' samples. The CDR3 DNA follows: TGCAGTGCTGATAACAGGGATATCCCTGAAGCTTTCTTT. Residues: CSADNRDIPEAFF.